This paragraph reports one TCR beta chain. The CDR3 runs to 15 residues. Per the germline V gene, CDR1 is SGHTA and CDR2 is FQGNSA. After removal of 5 bases from V and 2 bases from J, the junction contained 4 bases not matched to a gene. In replicate PCRs of unsorted PBMC, about 0.3 ug DNA, 30,000 or so T cell genomes, was used. Original data processing: ImmunoSEQ yielded junction-only sequences lacking quality scores, so filtering differed. The repertoire was sequenced with immunoSEQ multiplex PCR; TCRdb's copy has only in-frame clones and lacks some. V and J calls and clone size are given by that table; D and trimming were obtained from the DNA. The sample yields about 470,000 clones, around 79% seen once. This sample is drawn from a study of shared clonotypes between healthy human individuals. None of the donors, who were healthy HIV-negative adults, had recently had acute infections or vaccinations.

The chain couples TRBV7-2 to TRBJ1-4; TRBD1 aligns across 8 bases. The sequence came from a woman aged 40 to 50 in good health. Some clones in this sample may be carry-over from other donors' samples. The sample taken for sequencing was PBMCs. The CDR3 sequence: CASSPQGGTNEKLFF. The CDR3 nucleotides read TGTGCCAGCAGCCCACAGGGGGGTACTAATGAAAAACTGTTTTTT.